The 24 T cell receptor beta chains below come from one sample, sequenced in a study of immune evolution from preneoplasia to lung adenocarcinoma. Some clones are missing from TCRdb's copy, which holds only in-frame ones; the method was immunoSEQ multiplex PCR. The data hold more than 10,000 clones, with more than 75% observed a single time. Sequenced sample: FFPE tissue from an adenomatous hyperplasia lung lesion. Subset described: atypical adenomatous hyperplasia (AAH), lung preneoplasia. The origin of the receptors is a person aged 50-69 years with lung adenocarcinoma.

The CDR3 DNA sequence: TGTGCCAGCAGCGTAGGCTCGACCAGCTCCTACAATGAGCAGTTCTTC. Its translation: CASSVGSTSSYNEQFF. The chain uses TRBV9 and TRBJ2-1; D gene uncertain. CDR1 and CDR2 from the germline V gene are SGDLS and YYNGEE. With 0 bases removed from V and 0 bases from J, the gap between germline ends came to 10 bases. The CDR3 contains 16 residues.

This clone was counted once. At one boundary the junction diverges from the germline segment, which might be a read error. The CDR3 spells CSAEGSDRGNYGYTF. The CDR3 nucleotides are TGCAGCGCTGAAGGATCAGACAGGGGTAACTATGGCTACACCTTC. The chain is built from TRBV29-1 and TRBJ1-2; 8 positions agree with TRBD1. This CDR3 is built from 15 residues. Germline V gene lookup returns CDR1 SQVTM and CDR2 ANQGSEA.

This sequence joins TRBV7-9 and TRBJ2-3; D is possibly TRBD1 (5 bases). Germline values: CDR1 SEHNR, CDR2 FQNEAQ (reference sequence). The CDR3 sequence is 14 residues long. The V and J ends lost 1 base and 6 bases respectively, with 11 bases between them. CDR3 sequence reads: CASSLGQHDDTQYF. In DNA form, the CDR3 reads TGTGCCAGCAGCTTAGGACAGCACGACGATACGCAGTATTTT.

This clone showed up just a few times. This chain links TRBV5-4 with TRBJ2-7; TRBD2 aligns across 10 bases. V shed 3 bases and J 6 bases; nucleotides not matched to a gene: 15. Germline V gene data show CDR1 as SGHNT and CDR2 as YYREEE (reference sequence). This CDR3 region has 17 residues. The CDR3 protein is CASSSRTSGTKRSEQYF. CDR3 nucleotide sequence: TGTGCCAGCAGCTCGAGAACTAGCGGGACAAAAAGGTCCGAGCAGTACTTC.

This CDR3 reads CASSPLRERFVDEQFF. Here the CDR3 DNA reads TGTGCCAGCAGCCCACTAAGGGAGAGGTTCGTTGATGAGCAGTTCTTC. The chain joins TRBV9 to TRBJ2-1, with a tentative D call TRBD2 (5 bases). The V end lost 4 bases, the J end lost 8 bases, and 22 bases lay between the germline ends. This CDR3 contains 16 residues. Germline CDR1 SGDLS, CDR2 YYNGEE.

The J gene is TRBJ2-5, the V gene TRBV29-1; TRBD2 aligns across 9 bases. The ends lost 0 bases at V and 5 bases at J; junction bases unmatched: 10. The CDR3 totals 16 residues. Germline CDR1 and CDR2: SQVTM and ANQGSEA. CDR3 nucleotide sequence: TGCAGCGTTGAAGATATTAGCGGGGGAATCGAGGAGACCCAGTACTTC. Its protein product is CSVEDISGGIEETQYF.

This clone showed up just once. The CDR3 reads CASSKMNRVGYGYTF. CDR3 coding DNA: TGTGCCAGTAGTAAGATGAACAGGGTAGGCTATGGCTACACCTTC. The chain combines TRBV19 with TRBJ1-2; D is perhaps TRBD1 (6 bases). Germline V gene lookup returns CDR1 LNHDA and CDR2 SQIVND (reference sequence). The CDR3 runs 15 residues. Trimming removed 4 bases at V and 4 bases at J, with 16 bases between.

The genes are TRBV4-1 and TRBJ1-4; tentatively, D is TRBD1 (5 bases). CDR1 and CDR2 (germline): MGHRA, YSYEKL. The V end was cut by 0 bases, the J end by 7 bases, with 12 bases between. This CDR3 contains 15 residues. The CDR3 DNA is TGCGCCAGCAGCCAAGAGAGGGGACTGGGTGAAAAACTGTTTTTT. Translation: CASSQERGLGEKLFF.

V gene TRBV7-9 combines with J gene TRBJ2-1; the D gene is possibly TRBD2 (6 bases). CDR1 is SEHNR, CDR2 FQNEAQ, per germline (reference sequence). The CDR3 runs 15 residues. V lost 11 bases, J lost 2 bases, and 19 bases lay in between. CDR3 sequence reads: CAAIRTNHAYNEQFF. The CDR3 DNA sequence: TGTGCCGCTATACGGACTAATCACGCCTACAATGAGCAGTTCTTC. Full variable domain (remainder filled in from reference TRBV7-9 and TRBJ2-1): DTGVSQNPRHKITKRGQNVTFRCDPISEHNRLYWYRQTLGQGPEFLTYFQNEAQLEKSRLLSDRFSAERPKGSFSTLEIQRTEQGDSAMYLCAAIRTNHAYNEQFFGPGTRLTVL.

V usage is TRBV6-1 and J usage is TRBJ2-7, with D possibly matching TRBD1 (6 bases). V was pared by 5 bases and J by 0 bases, with 11 bases between. The length of the CDR3 is 14 residues. The germline V gene encodes CDR1 MNHNS and CDR2 SASEGT. This CDR3 reads CASSIDRISYEQYF. In DNA, the CDR3 is TGTGCCAGCAGTATCGACAGGATCTCCTACGAGCAGTACTTC.

The V and J genes are TRBV9 and TRBJ2-2, with D perhaps matching TRBD1 or TRBD2 (5 bases each). This CDR3 spans 13 amino acids. Germline V gene sequence: CDR1 SGDLS, CDR2 YYNGEE. Trimming removed 4 bases from V and 4 bases from J, with 8 bases in between. The DNA of the CDR3 is TGTGCCAGCAGCTGGGACCGCACCGGGGAGCTGTTTTTT. It translates to CASSWDRTGELFF.

The chain employs TRBV7-2 and TRBJ1-2; D uncertain. The V end was cut by 1 base, the J end by 6 bases, with 9 bases between. Germline V lookup: CDR1 SGHTA, CDR2 FQGNSA. The CDR3 is made up of 13 amino acids. The CDR3: CASSLGRSDGYTF. CDR3 bases: TGTGCCAGCAGCTTAGGTAGGAGCGATGGCTACACCTTC.

This clone was found once. This chain connects TRBV2 to TRBJ2-1; perhaps TRBD1 as D (5 bases). Per the germline V gene, CDR1 is SNHLY and CDR2 is FYNNEI. This CDR3 has 12 residues. V dropped 3 bases and J dropped 15 bases, with 15 bases sitting between them. This chain's CDR3 is CASSEQDTKGFF. CDR3 DNA: TGTGCCAGCAGTGAGCAGGACACAAAGGGGTTCTTC.

This chain joins TRBV29-1 and TRBJ1-1, with D hard to call. Trimming took off 6 bases at V and 5 bases at J, with 19 bases between the two ends. The germline V gene encodes CDR1 SQVTM and CDR2 ANQGSEA. The CDR3 runs 14 residues. The CDR3 is CSVDSGVLRTEAFF. The CDR3 DNA sequence: TGCAGCGTAGACTCGGGAGTGCTTCGGACTGAAGCTTTCTTT.

Here the CDR3 DNA reads TGTGCCAGTAGTAGTAAACCGGCGGGAGGCGGGGATGAGCAGTTCTTC. It codes for CASSSKPAGGGDEQFF. This chain links TRBV19 with TRBJ2-1; 8 nucleotides match TRBD2. This CDR3 has 16 residues. With V trimmed by 4 bases and J by 8 bases, 13 bases remained unmatched. CDR1 is LNHDA, CDR2 SQIVND, per germline (reference sequence). Complete variable domain (other parts from reference TRBV19 and TRBJ2-1): DGGITQSPKYLFRKEGQNVTLSCEQNLNHDAMYWYRQDPGQGLRLIYYSQIVNDFQKGDIAEGYSVSREKKESFPLTVTSAQKNPTAFYLCASSSKPAGGGDEQFFGPGTRLTVL.

This chain connects TRBV5-1 to TRBJ1-2; D not certain. The CDR3 contains 14 residues. Germline V gene data show CDR1 as SGHRS and CDR2 as YFSETQ. The V end was cut by 0 bases, the J end by 6 bases, with 12 bases between. CDR3 bases: TGCGCCAGCAGCTTGGCCGTACAGAACGATGGCTACACCTTC. Its translation: CASSLAVQNDGYTF.

The chain employs TRBV11-3 and TRBJ2-7; 8 positions agree with TRBD2. V gave up 1 base and J gave up 1 base; unmatched junction bases: 9. Germline CDR1 reads SGHNT; CDR2 reads YENEEA. There are 17 residues in the CDR3. The CDR3: CASSLVGLSGGSYEQYF. The CDR3, as DNA: TGTGCCAGCAGCTTAGTAGGACTATCGGGAGGGTCCTACGAGCAGTACTTC.

In its sample, this clone was seen once. V and J are TRBV28 and TRBJ2-7, with TRBD1 matching over 9 bases. This CDR3 contains 14 residues. Germline-derived CDR1 and CDR2 are MDHEN and SYDVKM. V lost 3 bases to trimming and J lost 10 bases; unmatched junction nucleotides: 10. The CDR3 nucleotides are TGTGCCAGCAGTTTGGACAGGGGTACGGGTCCACAGTACTTC. Its translation is CASSLDRGTGPQYF.

The chain employs TRBV5-4 and TRBJ2-5; 12 positions match TRBD2. Germline assignment: CDR1 SGHNT and CDR2 YYREEE (reference sequence). This CDR3 is 16 amino acids long. Trimming cost V 2 bases and J 2 bases; bases outside gene matches: 4. CDR3 protein: CASSFPSGRDQETQYF. CDR3 bases: TGTGCCAGCAGCTTCCCTAGCGGGAGGGATCAAGAGACCCAGTACTTC.

V usage is TRBV7-9 and J usage is TRBJ1-2; D ambiguous. V gave up 1 base and J gave up 4 bases, with 10 bases separating them. CDR3 length: 14 residues. Germline V lookup: CDR1 SEHNR, CDR2 FQNEAQ (reference sequence). In nucleotides, the CDR3 is TGTGCCAGCAGCTTAGATGCGGATTTCTATGGCTACACCTTC. Protein sequence: CASSLDADFYGYTF.

The V gene is TRBV11-3, the J gene TRBJ2-7; tentatively, D is TRBD2 (6 bases). Trimming removed 7 bases at V and 3 bases at J, with 16 bases between. CDR1 and CDR2 from the germline V gene are SGHNT and YENEEA. CDR3 length: 14 residues. The CDR3 loop is CASTLGGAGYEQYF. The CDR3, as DNA: TGTGCCAGCACCCTGGGCGGAGCGGGCTACGAGCAGTACTTC. The full variable domain, completed using reference TRBV11-3 and TRBJ2-7, is EAGVVQSPRYKIIEKKQPVAFWCNPISGHNTLYWYLQNLGQGPELLIRYENEEAVDDSQLPKDRFSAERLKGVDSTLKIQPAELGDSAVYLCASTLGGAGYEQYFGPGTRLTVT.

This chain uses TRBV5-4 with TRBJ2-2, with 9 nucleotides matching TRBD2. Germline values: CDR1 SGHNT, CDR2 YYREEE (reference sequence). V lost 0 bases and J lost 4; bases outside the gene matches: 1. The CDR3 loop spans 15 amino acids. CDR3 bases: TGTGCCAGCAGCTTGGGTAGCGGGGGCACCGGGGAGCTGTTTTTT. It is translated as CASSLGSGGTGELFF.

The chain uses TRBV9 and TRBJ1-4; 9 bases align to TRBD1. CDR1 is SGDLS, CDR2 YYNGEE, per germline. The junction had 5 bases not matched to a gene; V was cut back by 0 bases and J by 8 bases. CDR3 size: 15 residues. The CDR3 region has the DNA TGTGCCAGCAGCGTAGAGGGGACAGGGAAGGAAAAACTGTTTTTT. Protein product: CASSVEGTGKEKLFF.

In this sample, this clone turned up once. The DNA of the CDR3 is TGTGCCAGCAGCTTGGAGATTGACAGCTCTACTGAAGCTTTCTTT. Its protein is CASSLEIDSSTEAFF. The chain combines TRBV5-6 with TRBJ1-1; TRBD1 is a possible D gene (5 bases). Germline lookup yields CDR1 SGHDT and CDR2 YYEEEE. The V gene lost 0 bases and the J gene lost 5 bases, with 14 bases spanning the gap. This CDR3 is built from 15 residues.